This T cell receptor beta chain came from a study of human T cells and chemical hapten exposure. Source study methods: Samples contained a median of approximately 100,000 TCRs, with a range of roughly 23,224 to 700,000. Using its own MiXCR run on the RACE reads, TCRdb lists one record per CDR3 protein. TCRdb assigned the V and J calls; the authors' analysis was not used. The table shows more than 100,000 distinct CDR3 sequences, with less than 15% occurring only once. Study-level points and caveats: Sensitization with DPC brought no change to TCRs above 1 in 1000 in frequency.

This CDR3 is 13 amino acids long. The V and J ends lost 7 bases and 6 bases respectively, with 12 bases between them. The germline CDR1 and CDR2 sequences are MDHEN and SYDVKM. The time point was: pre-sensitization, week 0. Documented treatment: therapeutic diphenylcyclopropenone sensitization with weekly scalp DPC. This clonotype was detected a few times. Its antigen is unknown. The V call is TRBV28, the J call TRBJ1-4; a possible D gene is TRBD1 (5 bases). The source material was whole blood, sampled in connection with sensitization to the hapten diphenylcyclopropenone (DPC). The clonotype originates from a woman younger than 35 with alopecia areata. Some clones in this sample may be carry-over from other donors' samples. The CDR3 is CASTPGRYEKLFF. In nucleotides, the CDR3 is TGTGCCAGCACCCCGGGGCGCTATGAAAAACTGTTTTTT.